These T cell receptor beta chains were read from a single sample in a study of T-cell reconstitution after alpha-beta-depleted transplantation in children. TCRdb re-called the PCR reads with MiXCR, one entry per CDR3 protein. The data contain roughly 150,000 distinct CDR3 sequences, around 10% of them singletons. Sequencing used PBMCs, obtained before TCRalphabeta/CD19-depleted stem cell transplant. The receptors were gathered from a boy under 10 years old with acute myeloid leukemia, due to receive a stem cell transplant. The CDR3 runs from the conserved cysteine through the conserved F or W. Fields, in order: D gene, clone size, V gene, J gene, CDR3 DNA, CDR3 protein. A D gene is named only where the DNA matches it firmly. Where a row states a size, it is once, few, many or the class of an expanded clone; other rows omit it.

>TRBD1|many|TRBV3-1|TRBJ2-1
TGTGCCAGCATGACCATGGGGACAGCTGGGCAGTTCTTC
CASMTMGTAGQFF
>.|many|TRBV7-6|TRBJ1-5
TGTGCCAGCAGCTTAGGGGGAAGTCAGCCCCAGCATTTT
CASSLGGSQPQHF
>.|many|TRBV21-1|TRBJ2-1
TGTGCCAGCAGCAAGTCCGGTTGCCAGGGAGGATCCTACAATGAGCAGTTCTTC
CASSKSGCQGGSYNEQFF
>TRBD1|.|TRBV29-1|TRBJ2-1
TGCAGCGTTTTTGGGACAGGGGTACACAATGAGCAGTTCTTC
CSVFGTGVHNEQFF
>.|many|TRBV5-5|TRBJ2-1
TGTGCCAGCAGCTTCACCGGGGCCGGGGGTAATGAGCAGTTCTTC
CASSFTGAGGNEQFF
>TRBD1|.|TRBV20-1|TRBJ2-1
TGCTGCGCTAGAGATCTAGTAGGGGGCCGTGGGGGCAATGAGCAGTTCTTC
CCARDLVGGRGGNEQFF
>.|many|TRBV7-9|TRBJ1-1
TGTGCCAGCAGCTTAGGGCGGGGGGAAAACGCTGAAGCTTTCTTT
CASSLGRGENAEAFF
>.|many|TRBV20-1|TRBJ2-6
TGCAGTGCTAGAGATCCCTTGGCCGGGGCCAACGTCCTGACTTTC
CSARDPLAGANVLTF
>.|many|TRBV5-1|TRBJ2-3
TGCGCCAGCAGCTCGGGGAGGGGGCACCTCACAGATACGCAGTATTTT
CASSSGRGHLTDTQYF
>.|many|TRBV20-1|TRBJ2-5
TGCAGTGCTAGAGATGGAGTGGTAGCAGAGACCCAGTACTTC
CSARDGVVAETQYF
>.|many|TRBV28|TRBJ2-1
TGTGCCAGCAGTCGCCGCAATGAGCAGTTCTTC
CASSRRNEQFF
>.|.|TRBV2|TRBJ1-1
TGTGCCAGCAGTGAATGGCGGTATGAAGCTTTCTTT
CASSEWRYEAFF
>.|many|TRBV28|TRBJ2-7
TGTGCCAGCAGGTCGCCCTCCGGCTACGAGCAGTACTTC
CASRSPSGYEQYF
>.|.|TRBV11-1|TRBJ1-6
TGTGCCAGCACCGGGAGCGGTCCCAGTTCACCCCTCCACTTT
CASTGSGPSSPLHF
>.|many|TRBV9|TRBJ1-1
TGTGCCAGCAGCGTAGGCGTCGGTTGGACTGAAGCTTTCTTT
CASSVGVGWTEAFF
>.|.|TRBV11-2|TRBJ2-5
TGTGCCAGCTTTCACCCGGGACAAGAGACCCAGTACTTC
CASFHPGQETQYF
>.|few|TRBV25-1|TRBJ2-5
TGTGCCAGCAGTGAAGGGCGACAGGCGTCCCAAGAGACCCAGTACTTC
CASSEGRQASQETQYF
>.|.|TRBV15|TRBJ2-3
TGTGCCACCAGCAGAGGCAACGGGTTAGGTAGCACAGATACGCAGTATTTT
CATSRGNGLGSTDTQYF
>.|many|TRBV12-3/TRBV12-4|TRBJ2-5
TGTGCCAGCAGGAGAGACTCTGCCCAAGAGACCCAGTACTTC
CASRRDSAQETQYF
>.|.|TRBV29-1|TRBJ2-1
TGCAGCGTCCCTGGGCAGCTCCCTCCCAATGAGCAGTTCTTC
CSVPGQLPPNEQFF
>.|many|TRBV3-1|TRBJ1-1
TGTGCCAGCAGCCAAGATGCCGGTGGAAACACTGAAGCTTTCTTT
CASSQDAGGNTEAFF
>.|many|TRBV27|TRBJ2-5
TGTGCCAGCAGTTTATCGGCGGGGGCCGGGGAGACCCAGTACTTC
CASSLSAGAGETQYF
>TRBD2|many|TRBV7-2|TRBJ2-5
TGTGCCAGCAGCCAAGCGGGAGTGGAAGAGACCCAGTACTTC
CASSQAGVEETQYF
>.|many|TRBV3-1|TRBJ2-3
TGTGCCAGCAGCCCACTGGGGGAGCCGCAGTATTTT
CASSPLGEPQYF
>.|many|TRBV27|TRBJ2-7
TGTGCCAGCAGTCCCTCCCGATGGGGCGAGCAGTACTTC
CASSPSRWGEQYF
>.|many|TRBV5-8|TRBJ1-2
TGTGCCAGCAGCTTAGGACAGAATGGCTACACCTTC
CASSLGQNGYTF
>.|many|TRBV5-6|TRBJ2-4
TGTGCCAGCAGCTTACAGGGACCCAAAAACATTCAGTACTTC
CASSLQGPKNIQYF
>TRBD2|few|TRBV7-8|TRBJ2-7
TGTGCCAGCAGCGAGCTTTCTAGCGGATACGAGCAGTACTTC
CASSELSSGYEQYF